This T cell receptor (beta chain) was sequenced for a study of OX40 agonist ivuxolimab in advanced cancers. Overall study context: Mean age about 60 years, range 23 to 79; around 80% male. The study, taken as a whole, reports: The specificity for antigen of the expanded peripheral T cells was not determined. There were, on average, more expanded clones in CD8+ T cells than in CD4+.

The repertoire was sequenced with immunoSEQ multiplex PCR; TCRdb's copy has only in-frame clones and lacks some. The repertoire holds some 80,000 clones, with approximately 95% as singletons. With respect to this clone: Its specificity is unknown.

Germline assignment: CDR1 SQVTM and CDR2 ANQGSEA. The CDR3 contains 13 residues. The V end was cut by 4 bases, the J end by 4 bases, with 11 bases between. With baseline, cycle 4 day 1, and cycle 7 day 1 as timepoints, blood was sampled. The rearrangement uses TRBV29-1 and TRBJ2-1; D gene unclear. The TCR originated in an adult with an advanced solid tumor such as melanoma, head and neck, liver or kidney cancer. This specimen was CD4+ or CD8+ T cells sorted from blood, taken in a trial of the OX40 agonist ivuxolimab. The CDR3 region is CSVADIPYNEQFF. The CDR3 DNA reads TGCAGCGTTGCAGATATACCATACAATGAGCAGTTCTTC.